Each of the 30 T cell receptor delta chains below was sequenced from the same sample in a study of gamma-delta chains in newborns, infants, children. TCRdb called clones from the reads again using CATT. The sample has approximately 2,500 delta-chain clones; around 0.98% are singletons. The sample consisted of blood. The receptors originated from a child who was a newborn, infant or young child, either healthy, febrile or measles-vaccinated (not recorded which).

This clone has a handful of counts. TCRdb's protein for this DNA is that of a much larger clone and differs from the translation at residue 14, likely a read error; the protein shown is the DNA translation. The chain joins TRDV2 to TRDJ1; TRDD3 agrees at 13 bases. Trimming removed 0 bases from V and 5 bases from J; junction bases left unmatched: 11. From germline, CDR1 is GEAIGNYY and CDR2 EKD. This CDR3 spans 18 amino acids. As DNA, the CDR3 is TGTGCCTGTGACACCGTTACTGGGGGATACGCCCTAGAAGATAAACTCATCTTT. It is translated as CACDTVTGGYALEDKLIF.

Points on this clone: The translation of this DNA and the TCRdb protein of a much larger clone differ at residue 18, probably owing to a read error; the protein shown here is translated from the DNA. The rearrangement links TRDV2 to TRDJ3; 8 bases match TRDD3. Germline CDR1 reads GEAIGNYY; CDR2 reads EKD. There are 20 residues in the CDR3. CDR3 sequence (DNA): TGTGCCTGTGACACCGTACTGGGGGGCCGGAGCTCCTGGGACACCCGACAGACGTTTTTC. Protein product: CACDTVLGGRSSWDTRQTFF.

This clone has only a few counts. TCRdb's protein, taken from a much larger clone, differs from this DNA's translation at residue 4, likely owing to a read error; the protein displayed comes from the DNA. This sequence joins TRDV2 and TRDJ3; possibly TRDD3 for D (5 bases). This CDR3 comprises 17 residues. Looked up from germline, CDR1 is GEAIGNYY and CDR2 is EKD. DNA of the CDR3: TGTGCCTGTGTCACCGTCTGGGATGAGCGGGACACCCGACAGATGTTTTTC. Its translation is CACVTVWDERDTRQMFF.

In the case of this clone: The mismatch at residue 9 between this DNA's translation and the TCRdb protein of a much larger clone likely reflects a read error; the protein shown is translated from the DNA. CDR3 nucleotides: TGTGCCTGTGACACACTGGGGGATGCGACAGCACAACTCTTCTTT. Protein sequence: CACDTLGDATAQLFF. The chain couples TRDV2 to TRDJ2, with 10 bases identical to TRDD3. This CDR3 region has 15 residues. The germline V gene has CDR1 GEAIGNYY and CDR2 EKD. The trim removed 1 base at V and 4 bases at J, leaving 2 bases unmatched.

The table lists this clone with a few counts. A read error is likely here: a far larger clone is one base away. Other nucleotide sequences from this sample produce the same CDR3. The V and J genes are TRDV1 and TRDJ2, with a weak D call TRDD2 (9 bases). This CDR3 spans 20 amino acids. CDR1 and CDR2 (germline): TSWWSYY, QGS. CDR3 coding DNA: TGTGCCCTTGGGGGAGCCTTCCTACTGGGGGTCAACTTTTTGACAGCACAACTCTTCTTT. The encoded protein is CALGGAFLLGVNFLTAQLFF.

This clone was seen many times. With a far larger clone one base away, a read error is the likely cause. This chain links TRDV2 with TRDJ3, with 7 bases matching TRDD3. The junction had 6 bases not matched to a gene; V was cut back by 3 bases and J by 2 bases. Germline CDR1 reads GEAIGNYY; CDR2 reads EKD. The CDR3 length is 17 residues. DNA for the CDR3: TGTGCCTGTGACGGGCTGGGGGCTACCTGGGACACCCGACAGATGTTTTTC. Protein sequence: CACDGLGATWDTRQMFF.

This clone was seen a handful of times. V is TRDV2 and J is TRDJ3; D perhaps matches TRDD3 (6 bases). The germline V gene encodes CDR1 GEAIGNYY and CDR2 EKD. The CDR3 length is 17 residues. The V gene lost 0 bases and the J gene lost 0 bases, with 8 bases spanning the gap. CDR3 protein: CACDTVLGSWDTRQMFF. The CDR3 DNA reads TGTGCCTGTGACACCGTACTGGGCTCCTGGGACACCCGACAGATGTTTTTC.

This clone has more than one count but fewer than ten. Only one base separates this from a far larger clonotype, so it likely reflects a read error. This CDR3 is also generated by other DNA sequences in the sample. The V gene is TRDV2, the J gene TRDJ3; 9 bases match TRDD3. The junction had 3 bases not matched to a gene; V was cut back by 0 bases and J by 1 base. Looked up from germline, CDR1 is GEAIGNYY and CDR2 is EKD. CDR3 length equals 18 residues. CDR3 in DNA: TGTGCCTGTGACACCGTTGGGGGATATTCCTGGGACACCCGACAGATGTTTTTC. This encodes CACDTVGGYSWDTRQMFF.

A note on this clone: A far larger clone is one base from this, pointing to a likely read error. The chain recombines TRDV2 with TRDJ3; 10 bases line up with TRDD3. After removal of 0 bases from V and 2 bases from J, the junction contained 9 bases not matched to a gene. There are 20 residues in the CDR3. CDR1 GEAIGNYY and CDR2 EKD come from the germline V gene. Written as DNA, the CDR3 is TGTGCCTGTGACACCGGGGCCTGGGGGATAGGCGCCTGGGACACCCGACAGATGTTTTTC. It encodes CACDTGAWGIGAWDTRQMFF.

This clone appeared a few times. TCRdb attributes to this sequence the protein of a much larger clone, which differs from the DNA translation at residue 10; a read error is likely, and the protein displayed is translated from the DNA. V usage is TRDV2 and J usage is TRDJ1, with D tentatively TRDD3 (6 bases). Germline CDR1 GEAIGNYY, CDR2 EKD. The CDR3 is 21 amino acids. In nucleotides, the CDR3 is TGTGCATGTGACACCGTAAGAACGGGGATGCGCCAGGACAAGTACACCGATAAACTCATCTTT. It encodes CACDTVRTGMRQDKYTDKLIF.

This clone occurred a few times. TCRdb records a much larger clone's protein for this DNA, with a difference at residue 16 that likely arises from a read error; the protein given is the translation of the DNA. V usage is TRDV2 and J usage is TRDJ3, with 9 positions matching TRDD3. CDR1 is GEAIGNYY, CDR2 EKD, per germline. The CDR3 is 18 amino acids. Here the CDR3 reads CACDILGESSWDTRQLFF. The CDR3 coding sequence is TGTGCCTGTGACATACTGGGGGAGAGCTCCTGGGACACCCGACAGTTGTTTTTC.

This clone is labeled as medium-sized. A single base is all that separates this from a far larger clone, so a read error is likely. CDR3 sequence reads: CACDGPGDNTDKLIF. Written as DNA, the CDR3 is TGTGCCTGTGATGGACCGGGGGATAACACCGATAAACTCATCTTT. The gene calls are TRDV2 and TRDJ1; 8 nucleotides line up with TRDD3. Per germline, CDR1 GEAIGNYY and CDR2 EKD. CDR3 length: 15 amino acids. V trimming: 4 bases; J trimming: 0 bases; junction bases outside the gene matches: 6.

In its sample, this clone was seen many times. A far larger clone is one nucleotide away, so this likely arose from a read error. The sample carries other DNA sequences with the same CDR3. V and J are TRDV2 and TRDJ2; TRDD3 agrees at 10 bases. CDR1 is GEAIGNYY, CDR2 EKD, per germline. The CDR3 runs to 15 residues. In DNA, the CDR3 is TGTGCCTGTGACATACTGGGGGATTTGACGGCACAACTCTTCTTT. Its translation: CACDILGDLTAQLFF.

This clone was counted between two and nine times. At one of its ends the junction is not consistent with the germline gene, which may arise from a read error. The chain carries TRDV1 and TRDJ1; a weak D match, TRDD2 (8 bases). The CDR3 extends over 22 amino acids. From germline, CDR1 is TSWWSYY and CDR2 QGS. The CDR3: CSGELVPGLPKRLGAYTDKLIF. DNA of the CDR3: TGCTCTGGGGAACTAGTTCCCGGCCTTCCTAAGAGGCTGGGGGCATACACCGATAAACTCATCTTT.

In this sample, this clone turned up a few times. This likely stems from a read error, as it lies one base from a far larger clone. Additional DNA sequences in this sample encode the identical CDR3. V and J are TRDV2 and TRDJ3, with D perhaps TRDD3 (6 bases). Germline V gives CDR1 GEAIGNYY, CDR2 EKD. This CDR3 has 20 residues. The CDR3, as DNA: TGTGCCTGCGACACCCTCGGGGGACTCCTAAGCTCCTGGGACACCCGACAGATGTTTTTC. The encoded protein is CACDTLGGLLSSWDTRQMFF.

This clone is labeled as medium-sized. This sequence is one base from a far larger clone and is likely a read error. The V and J genes are TRDV2 and TRDJ2; D is perhaps TRDD3 (6 bases). V shed 0 bases and J shed 5 bases, with 12 bases lying between them. The CDR3 totals 15 residues. Looked up from germline, CDR1 is GEAIGNYY and CDR2 is EKD. The CDR3 region is CACDTAGDTTAQLFF. The DNA for the CDR3 is TGTGCCTGTGACACCGCGGGGGACACCACAGCACAACTCTTCTTT.

The chain links TRDV2 to TRDJ3, with 8 bases fitting TRDD3. Germline loops: CDR1 GEAIGNYY, CDR2 EKD. CDR3 length equals 19 residues. V trimming: 3 bases; J trimming: 0 bases; junction bases outside the gene matches: 9. CDR3 DNA: TGTGCCTGTGACGTACTGGGGGGTAAGAGCTCCTGGGACACCCGACAGATGTTTTTC. Its translation is CACDVLGGKSSWDTRQMFF.

This clone was seen only a few times. This DNA's translation differs at residue 3 from TCRdb's protein, which comes from a much larger clone; a read error is likely, and the protein shown is translated from the DNA. The chain recombines TRDV2 with TRDJ1; 7 bases fit TRDD3. The germline gives CDR1 GEAIGNYY, CDR2 EKD. The CDR3 spans 14 residues. The DNA of the CDR3 is TGTGCCCGTGACAAATGGGGGAAGACCGATAAACTCATCTTT. Translated: CARDKWGKTDKLIF.

As regards this clone: A far bigger clonotype differs at one base, so this is likely a read error. Other DNA sequences in this specimen translate into the identical CDR3. The chain is built from TRDV2 and TRDJ2; 9 bases align to TRDD3. The CDR3 extends over 13 amino acids. CDR1 and CDR2 (germline): GEAIGNYY, EKD. The CDR3 region is CACDTWGIAQLFF. CDR3 DNA sequence: TGTGCCTGTGACACCTGGGGGATAGCACAACTCTTCTTC.

This clone was counted only a few times. Given a far larger clone just one base away, this is likely a sequencing read error. This sample includes further DNA sequences coding for the same CDR3. V gene TRDV2 combines with J gene TRDJ2; TRDD3 agrees at 13 bases. This CDR3 region has 18 residues. Germline V lookup: CDR1 GEAIGNYY, CDR2 EKD. J lost 6 bases, V lost 7 bases, and 16 bases had no gene match. CDR3 loop: CACDPCTGGYDHPAQLFF. The CDR3 coding sequence is TGTGCCTGCGACCCTTGTACTGGGGGATACGATCACCCAGCACAACTCTTCTTT.

This clone was seen more than once but under ten times. A far larger clone is off by one base, so a read error is likely. Other DNA sequences from this sample encode an identical CDR3 as well. This chain uses TRDV2 with TRDJ3; 9 bases agree with TRDD3. This CDR3 comprises 19 residues. CDR1 and CDR2 (germline): GEAIGNYY, EKD. Germline trimming cut 3 bases from V and 2 bases from J; bases unmatched to any gene: 10. This CDR3 reads CACDPLLGDNPWDTRQMFF. CDR3 nucleotide sequence: TGTGCCTGTGACCCATTACTGGGGGACAATCCCTGGGACACCCGACAGATGTTTTTC.

This clone has more than one count but fewer than ten. This DNA's translation differs at residue 7 from TCRdb's protein, which comes from a much larger clone; a read error is likely, and the protein shown is translated from the DNA. The V call is TRDV2, the J call TRDJ1, with D perhaps matching TRDD3 (6 bases). This CDR3 region has 15 residues. Germline CDR1 and CDR2: GEAIGNYY and EKD. V shed 4 bases and J shed 0 bases, with 14 bases lying between them. CDR3 sequence reads: CACDGLRDNTDKLIF. DNA for the CDR3: TGTGCCTGTGATGGACTGAGGGATAACACCGATAAACTCATCTTT.

This clone was picked up a small number of times. Since a far larger clone is one base different, this is likely a read error. Different DNA sequences within this sample yield the same CDR3. V and J are TRDV1 and TRDJ1; the D gene is possibly TRDD2 (6 bases). This CDR3 spans 17 amino acids. The germline V gene encodes CDR1 TSWWSYY and CDR2 QGS. The CDR3 region is CALGELVPSPSADKLIF. CDR3 DNA: TGTGCTCTTGGGGAACTTGTACCTTCCCCAAGCGCCGATAAGCTCATCTTT.

On this clone itself: The translation of this DNA and the TCRdb protein of a much larger clone differ at residue 5, probably owing to a read error; the protein shown here is translated from the DNA. This chain joins TRDV2 and TRDJ3, with 9 bases lining up with TRDD3. Germline CDR1 reads GEAIGNYY; CDR2 reads EKD. The CDR3 consists of 18 residues. Trimming cost V 3 bases and J 0 bases; bases outside gene matches: 5. The CDR3 reads CACDAVGGYSWDTRQMFF. In DNA form, the CDR3 reads TGTGCCTGTGACGCCGTTGGGGGATACTCCTGGGACACCCGACAGATGTTTTTC.

This clone was detected only a few times. Given a far larger clone just one base away, this is likely a sequencing read error. The V gene is TRDV1, the J gene TRDJ1; either TRDD2 or TRDD3 may supply D (8 bases each). Germline CDR1 TSWWSYY, CDR2 QGS. This CDR3 is built from 25 residues. V was trimmed by 0 bases and J by 0 bases, leaving 38 bases between them. As DNA, the CDR3 is TGTGCTCTTGGGGAACTAGGCCTTCCTATGACTGGGGGCCTACTTTGGGGCTTCTACACCGATAAACTCATCTTT. This sequence encodes CALGELGLPMTGGLLWGFYTDKLIF.

This clone was detected only a few times. A far larger clone is only one base removed, so a read error is likely. The same CDR3 also results from other DNA sequences found in this sample. This chain links TRDV2 with TRDJ3, with TRDD3 matching over 7 bases. CDR1 GEAIGNYY and CDR2 EKD come from the germline V gene. With V trimmed by 3 bases and J by 2 bases, 6 bases remained unmatched. The CDR3 length is 17 residues. Written as DNA, the CDR3 is TGTGCCTGTGACTTATTGGGGGACACCTGGGACACCCGACAGATGTTTTTC. Encoded protein: CACDLLGDTWDTRQMFF.

This clone was seen at least ten times. A far bigger clonotype differs at one base, so this is likely a read error. This rearrangement joins TRDV2 to TRDJ3, with 9 bases fitting TRDD3. Germline CDR1 and CDR2: GEAIGNYY and EKD. This CDR3 is built from 16 residues. The CDR3 sequence is CACGTWGIWDTRQMFF. As DNA, the CDR3 is TGTGCCTGTGGCACCTGGGGGATCTGGGACACCCGACAGATGTTTTTC.

This clone has a handful of counts. A single base is all that separates this from a far larger clone, so a read error is likely. The sample contains more than one DNA sequence encoding this CDR3. The genes are TRDV2 and TRDJ2; 9 bases line up with TRDD3. The V segment lost 1 base and the J segment 4 bases; nucleotides outside the gene matches: 3. Germline V CDR1 and CDR2: GEAIGNYY, EKD. This CDR3 is built from 15 residues. CDR3 in amino acids: CACDTLGDTTAQLFF. The DNA of the CDR3 is TGTGCCTGTGACACACTGGGGGACACGACAGCACAACTCTTCTTT.

This clone has only a few counts. One end of the junction fails to match germline, which may point to a read error. The chain couples TRDV2 to TRDJ1; D may be TRDD3 (6 bases). Looked up from germline, CDR1 is GEAIGNYY and CDR2 is EKD. CDR3 length: 14 residues. CDR3 residues: CACDTLGGTDKPIF. CDR3 nucleotides: TGTGCCTGTGACACGTTGGGGGGTACCGATAAACCCATCTTT.

This clone was counted a few times. This DNA's translation differs at residue 16 from TCRdb's protein, which comes from a much larger clone; a read error is likely, and the protein shown is translated from the DNA. This chain uses TRDV2 with TRDJ3; D is perhaps TRDD3 (6 bases). Germline V gene sequence: CDR1 GEAIGNYY, CDR2 EKD. The CDR3 totals 18 residues. CDR3 bases: TGTGCCTGTGACAAGTTAGGATACCGCTCCTGGGACACCCGACAGATATTTTTC. It specifies CACDKLGYRSWDTRQIFF.